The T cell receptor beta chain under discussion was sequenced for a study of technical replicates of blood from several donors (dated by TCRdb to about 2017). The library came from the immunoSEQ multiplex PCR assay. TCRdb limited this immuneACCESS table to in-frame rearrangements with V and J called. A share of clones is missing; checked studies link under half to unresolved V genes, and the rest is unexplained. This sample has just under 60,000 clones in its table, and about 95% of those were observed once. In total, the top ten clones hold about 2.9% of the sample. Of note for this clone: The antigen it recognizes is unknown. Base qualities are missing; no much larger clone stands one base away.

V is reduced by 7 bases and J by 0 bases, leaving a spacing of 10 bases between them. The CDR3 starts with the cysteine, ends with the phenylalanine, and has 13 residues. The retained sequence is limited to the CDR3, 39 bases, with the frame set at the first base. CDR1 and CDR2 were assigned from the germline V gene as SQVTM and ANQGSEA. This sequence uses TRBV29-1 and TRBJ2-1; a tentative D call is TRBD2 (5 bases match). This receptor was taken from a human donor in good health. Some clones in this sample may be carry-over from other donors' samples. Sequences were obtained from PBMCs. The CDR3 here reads CSADSSSYNEQFF. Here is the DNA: TGCAGCGCGGACTCGAGCTCCTACAATGAGCAGTTCTTC.